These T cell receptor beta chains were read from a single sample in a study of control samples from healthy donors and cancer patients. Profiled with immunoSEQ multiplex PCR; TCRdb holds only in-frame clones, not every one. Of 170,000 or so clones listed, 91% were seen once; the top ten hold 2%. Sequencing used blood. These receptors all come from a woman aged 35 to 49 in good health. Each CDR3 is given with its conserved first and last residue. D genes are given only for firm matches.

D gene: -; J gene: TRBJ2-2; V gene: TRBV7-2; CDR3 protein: CASSNPRAPGELFF
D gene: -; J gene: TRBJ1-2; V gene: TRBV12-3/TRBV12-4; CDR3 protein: CASSRGYGYTF
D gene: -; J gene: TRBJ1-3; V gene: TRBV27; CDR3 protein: CASQGQGNSGNTIYF
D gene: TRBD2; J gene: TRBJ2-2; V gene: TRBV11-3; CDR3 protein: CASSSRDPGGTGELFF
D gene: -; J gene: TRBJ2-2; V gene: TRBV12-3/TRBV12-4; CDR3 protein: CASSALRGGELFF
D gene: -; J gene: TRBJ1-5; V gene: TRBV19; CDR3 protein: CASSIYRELRSQPQHF
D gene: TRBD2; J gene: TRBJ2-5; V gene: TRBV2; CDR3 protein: CASRATSGGPGTQYF
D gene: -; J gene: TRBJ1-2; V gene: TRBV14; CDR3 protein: CASSQASYYGYTF
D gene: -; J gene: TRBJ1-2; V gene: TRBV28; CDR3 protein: CASTIRSIWGRNYGYTF
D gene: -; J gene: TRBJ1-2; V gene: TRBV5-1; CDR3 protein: CASSPAPQAAVGYTF
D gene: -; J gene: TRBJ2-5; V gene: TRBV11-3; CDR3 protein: CASSLGGLGAQYF
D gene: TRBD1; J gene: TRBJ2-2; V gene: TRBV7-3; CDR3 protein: CASSPTGIGTGELFF
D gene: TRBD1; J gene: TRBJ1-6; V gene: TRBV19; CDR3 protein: CASRDQGAGLNSPLHF
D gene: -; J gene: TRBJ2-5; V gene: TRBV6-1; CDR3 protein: CASSEGGSGYPKTQYF
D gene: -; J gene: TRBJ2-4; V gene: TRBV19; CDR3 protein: CACRRGHIQYF
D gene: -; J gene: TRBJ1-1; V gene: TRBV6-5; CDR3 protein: CASARVTEAFF
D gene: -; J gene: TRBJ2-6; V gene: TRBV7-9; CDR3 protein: CASSLVSGSGANVLTF
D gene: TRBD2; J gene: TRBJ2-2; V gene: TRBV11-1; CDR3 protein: CASSRPGLAVTGELFF
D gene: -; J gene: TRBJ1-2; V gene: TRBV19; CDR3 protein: CASSIPHNYGYTF
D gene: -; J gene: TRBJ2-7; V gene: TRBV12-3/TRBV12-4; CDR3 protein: CASSYGGLYEQYF
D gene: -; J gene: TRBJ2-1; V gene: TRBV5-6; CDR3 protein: CASSLVGATYNEQFF
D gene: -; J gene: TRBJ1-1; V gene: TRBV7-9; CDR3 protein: CASSSSDQRNTEAFF
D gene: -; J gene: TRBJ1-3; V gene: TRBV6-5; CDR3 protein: CASRGLSGNTIYF
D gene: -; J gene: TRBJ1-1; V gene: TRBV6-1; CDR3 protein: CASSERENTEAFF
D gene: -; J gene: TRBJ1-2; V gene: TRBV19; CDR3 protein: CASGGGWGNYGYTF
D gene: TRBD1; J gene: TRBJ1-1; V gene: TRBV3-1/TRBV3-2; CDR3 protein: CASSGDRSNTEAFF
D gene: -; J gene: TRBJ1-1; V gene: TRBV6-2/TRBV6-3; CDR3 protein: CASSYDGFRLTDFF
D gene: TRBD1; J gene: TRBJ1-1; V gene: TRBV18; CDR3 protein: CASSPSTGGAGPEAFF
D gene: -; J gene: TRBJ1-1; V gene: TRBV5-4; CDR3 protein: CASSLERGGDTEAFF
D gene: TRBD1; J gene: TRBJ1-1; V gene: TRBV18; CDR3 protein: CASSPGQGIGTEAFF
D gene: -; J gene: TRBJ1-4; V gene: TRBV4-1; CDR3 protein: CASRPGWGYEKLFF
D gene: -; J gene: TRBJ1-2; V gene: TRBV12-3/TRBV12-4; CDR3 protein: CASSLSGGYGYTF
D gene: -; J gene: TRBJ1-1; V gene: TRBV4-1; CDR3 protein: CASRNEIGMNTEAFF
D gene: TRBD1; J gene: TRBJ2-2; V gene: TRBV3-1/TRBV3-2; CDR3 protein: CASSQVPGQGANTGELFF
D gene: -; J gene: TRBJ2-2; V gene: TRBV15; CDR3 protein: CATSLDRDGGSTGELFF
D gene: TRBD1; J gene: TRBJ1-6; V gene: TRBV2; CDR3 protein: CASSERTGRGPLHF
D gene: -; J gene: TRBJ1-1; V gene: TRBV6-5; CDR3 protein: CASSLREYTEAFF
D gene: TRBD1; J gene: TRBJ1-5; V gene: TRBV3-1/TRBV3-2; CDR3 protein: CASSPGQGEWWPQHF
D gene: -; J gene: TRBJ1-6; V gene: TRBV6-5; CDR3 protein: CASSYSLTKYSPLHF
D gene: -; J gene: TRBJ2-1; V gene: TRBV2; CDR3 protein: CASSIGESSYNEQFF
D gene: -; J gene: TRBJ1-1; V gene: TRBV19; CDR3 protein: CASSLIRDAETEAFF
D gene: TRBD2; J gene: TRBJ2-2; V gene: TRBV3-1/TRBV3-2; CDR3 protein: CASSSRTSGGIGELFF
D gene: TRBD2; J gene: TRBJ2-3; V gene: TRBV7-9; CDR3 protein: CASSERAGTITDTQYF
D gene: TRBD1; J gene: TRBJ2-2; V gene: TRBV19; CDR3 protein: CASTSPGGVYTGELFF
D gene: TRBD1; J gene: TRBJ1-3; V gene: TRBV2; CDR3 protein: CASNEATGRDGNTIYF
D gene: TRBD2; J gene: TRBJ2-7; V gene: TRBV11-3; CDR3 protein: CASSSALAGGPSYEQYF
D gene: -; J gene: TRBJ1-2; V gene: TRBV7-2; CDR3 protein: CASSLVGLGGYTF
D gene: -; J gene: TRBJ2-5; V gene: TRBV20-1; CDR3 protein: CSAREGPTQYF
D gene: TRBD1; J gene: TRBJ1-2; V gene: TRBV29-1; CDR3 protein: CSVPGQGAYGYTF
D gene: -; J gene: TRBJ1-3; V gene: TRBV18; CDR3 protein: CASSPNRGPSSGNTIYF